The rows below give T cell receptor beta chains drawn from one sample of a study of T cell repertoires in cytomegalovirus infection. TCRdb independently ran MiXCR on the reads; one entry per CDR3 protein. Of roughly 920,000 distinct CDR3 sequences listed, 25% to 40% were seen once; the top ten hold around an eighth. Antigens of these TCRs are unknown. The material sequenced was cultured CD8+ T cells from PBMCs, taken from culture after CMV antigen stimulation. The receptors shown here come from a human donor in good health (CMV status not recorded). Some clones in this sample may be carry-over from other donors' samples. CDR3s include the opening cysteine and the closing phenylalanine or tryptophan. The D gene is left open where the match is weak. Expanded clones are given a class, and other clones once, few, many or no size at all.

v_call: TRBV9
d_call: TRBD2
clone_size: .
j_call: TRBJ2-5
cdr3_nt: TGTGCCAGCAGCGTAGGCACTAGCGGGGGGGCCGAGAATGAGACCCAGTACTTC
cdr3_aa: CASSVGTSGGAENETQYF

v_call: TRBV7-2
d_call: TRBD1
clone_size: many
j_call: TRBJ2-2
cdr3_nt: TGTGCCAGCAGCCCCCGGACAGGGCGGAACACCGGGGAGCTGTTTTTT
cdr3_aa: CASSPRTGRNTGELFF

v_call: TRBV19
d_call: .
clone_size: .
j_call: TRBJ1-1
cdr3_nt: TGTGCCAGTAGTCCCCTCGACAGGAGCCCTGAAGCTTTCTTT
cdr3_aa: CASSPLDRSPEAFF

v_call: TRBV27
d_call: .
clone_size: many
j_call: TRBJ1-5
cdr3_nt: TGTGCCAGCAGCTTATCGGGGGACCAGCCCCAGCATTTT
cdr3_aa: CASSLSGDQPQHF

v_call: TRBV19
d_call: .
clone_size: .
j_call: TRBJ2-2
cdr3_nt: TGTGCCAGTAGTATATTGGAGACTCCAAGGACCGGGGAGCTGTTTTTT
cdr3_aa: CASSILETPRTGELFF

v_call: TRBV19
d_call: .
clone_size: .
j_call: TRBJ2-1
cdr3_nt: TGTGCCAGTAGTATAGATAGGGGTAGCTCCTACAATGAGCAGTTCTTC
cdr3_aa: CASSIDRGSSYNEQFF

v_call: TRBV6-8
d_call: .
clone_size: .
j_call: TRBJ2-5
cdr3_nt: TGTGCCAGCAGCCGCTTAGCGGAGGTCGGTCGAGAGACCCAGTACTTC
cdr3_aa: CASSRLAEVGRETQYF

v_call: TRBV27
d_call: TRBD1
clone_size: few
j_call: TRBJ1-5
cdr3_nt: TGTGCCAGCAGTACAGGGGGGTATCAGCCCCAGCATTTT
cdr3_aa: CASSTGGYQPQHF

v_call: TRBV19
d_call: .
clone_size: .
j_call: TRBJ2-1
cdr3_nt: TGTGCCAGTAGTATGGGGTCTACCTACAATGAGCAGTTCTTC
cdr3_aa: CASSMGSTYNEQFF

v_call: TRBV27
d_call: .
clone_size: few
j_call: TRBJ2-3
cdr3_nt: TGTGCCAGCAGTGGGGGCCCTCACACAGATACGCAGTATTTT
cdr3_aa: CASSGGPHTDTQYF

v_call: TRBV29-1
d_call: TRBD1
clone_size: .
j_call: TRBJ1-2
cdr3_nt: TGCAGCGTCACGGACAGGGCGGAGGGCTACACCTTC
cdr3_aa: CSVTDRAEGYTF

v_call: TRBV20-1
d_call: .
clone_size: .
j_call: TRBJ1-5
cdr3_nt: TGCAGTGCTAGGGAGGGACCTTATCAGCCCCAGCATTTT
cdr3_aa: CSAREGPYQPQHF

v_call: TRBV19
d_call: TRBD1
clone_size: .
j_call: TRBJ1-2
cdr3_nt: TGTGCCAGTAGTCCAACAAGGACAGGGGCACGGGGCTACACCTTC
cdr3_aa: CASSPTRTGARGYTF

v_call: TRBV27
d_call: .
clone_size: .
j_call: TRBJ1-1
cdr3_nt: TGTGCCAGCAGGCCGGGGGGGACGGGGGATACTGAAGCTTTCTTT
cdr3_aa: CASRPGGTGDTEAFF

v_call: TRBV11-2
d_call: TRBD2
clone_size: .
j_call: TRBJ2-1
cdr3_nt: TGTGCGACTACTGGGGCTAGCGGGATTTCCTACAATGAGCAGTTCTTC
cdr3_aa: CATTGASGISYNEQFF

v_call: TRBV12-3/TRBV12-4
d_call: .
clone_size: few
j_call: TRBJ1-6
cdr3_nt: TGTGCCAGCAGGGGACGACGGGGCAGAGATAATTCACCCCTCCACTTT
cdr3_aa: CASRGRRGRDNSPLHF

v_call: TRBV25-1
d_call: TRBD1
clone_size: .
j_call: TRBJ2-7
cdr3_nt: TGTGCCACCACGGACAGGGCCGTTGAGGGCGAGCAGTACTTC
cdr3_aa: CATTDRAVEGEQYF

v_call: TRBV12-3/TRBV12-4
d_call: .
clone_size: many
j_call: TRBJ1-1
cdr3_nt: TGTGCCAGCAGCTTAACCGGCCCTAACACTGAAGCTTTCTTT
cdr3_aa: CASSLTGPNTEAFF

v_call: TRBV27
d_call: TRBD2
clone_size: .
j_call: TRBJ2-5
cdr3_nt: TGTGCCAGTTTCCGGACTAGCGGGGGGGCCGGTGAGACCCAGTACTTC
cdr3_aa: CASFRTSGGAGETQYF

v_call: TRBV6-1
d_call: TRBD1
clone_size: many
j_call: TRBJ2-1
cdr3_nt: TGTGCCAGCAGCGCCAGAGCTAGTGGGACAGGAGTTGAGAATGAGCAGTTCTTC
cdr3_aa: CASSARASGTGVENEQFF

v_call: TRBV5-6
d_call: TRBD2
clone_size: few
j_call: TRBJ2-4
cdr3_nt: TGTGCCACCGGGAGGGCCAAAAACATTCAGTACTTC
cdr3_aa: CATGRAKNIQYF

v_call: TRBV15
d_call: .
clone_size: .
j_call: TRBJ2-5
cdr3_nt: TGTGCCACCACCTCAAGTCGAGGGTTAGGGGAGACCCAGTACTTC
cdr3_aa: CATTSSRGLGETQYF